These 10 T cell receptor beta chains were sequenced from one sample in a study of blood T cell repertoires in COVID-19. The method was immunoSEQ multiplex PCR; TCRdb's version includes in-frame clones alone and lacks a portion of them. The top ten hold 10% to 15% of the sample, which has approximately 92,000 clones, about 86% seen once. Sequenced material: peripheral blood. The source is a woman between 55 and 75 years old in a cohort sampled during active or convalescent COVID-19.

The chain employs TRBV10-2 and TRBJ1-5; weak D call: TRBD1 (5 bases). CDR3 length: 13 residues. V was cut by 3 bases and J by 4 bases, with 7 bases left in between. CDR1 is WSHSY and CDR2 is SAAADI in the germline V gene. The CDR3 DNA follows: TGCGCCAGCAGTGACAGGGCAAATCAGCCCCAGCATTTT. Residues: CASSDRANQPQHF.

The rearrangement joins TRBV7-9 to TRBJ1-1, with 9 bases aligning to TRBD1. This CDR3 has 15 amino acids. Looked up from germline, CDR1 is SEHNR and CDR2 is FQNEAQ (reference sequence). V gave up 2 bases and J gave up 5 bases; unmatched junction bases: 6. The CDR3 DNA sequence: TGTGCCAGCAGCTTAACGGGACAGGGTGGTACTGAAGCTTTCTTT. Its translation: CASSLTGQGGTEAFF.

The V and J genes are TRBV7-2 and TRBJ1-1; 9 bases line up with TRBD1. J gave up 7 bases and V 5 bases, and 17 bases lay outside the gene matches. This CDR3 spans 17 amino acids. Germline values: CDR1 SGHTA, CDR2 FQGNSA. CDR3 amino acids: CASSLSPWDRESREAFF. The CDR3 DNA reads as TGTGCCAGCAGCCTAAGCCCCTGGGACAGGGAATCTCGTGAAGCTTTCTTT.

CDR3 DNA: TGCGCCAGCAGCCCTCGGACTACGTTGTATACGCAGTATTTT. Translating it yields CASSPRTTLYTQYF. The V call is TRBV5-1, the J call TRBJ2-3; D is perhaps TRBD2 (6 bases). From germline, CDR1 is SGHRS and CDR2 YFSETQ. The V end was cut by 4 bases, the J end by 7 bases, with 16 bases between. This CDR3 is built from 14 residues. The whole variable domain, filled in from reference TRBV5-1 and TRBJ2-3, reads KAGVTQTPRYLIKTRGQQVTLSCSPISGHRSVSWYQQTPGQGLQFLFEYFSETQRNKGNFPGRFSGRQFSNSRSEMNVSTLELGDSALYLCASSPRTTLYTQYFGPGTRLTVL.

The CDR3 region is CASSGRTGGEKLFF. The CDR3 DNA sequence: TGCGCCAGCAGCGGGAGGACAGGCGGAGAAAAACTGTTTTTT. The chain uses TRBV5-1 and TRBJ1-4; the match to TRBD1 covers 7 bases. V was clipped by 4 bases and J by 8 bases; unmatched bases: 8. This CDR3 has 14 amino acids. Germline loops: CDR1 SGHRS, CDR2 YFSETQ.

This clone appeared a single time. The chain employs TRBV27 and TRBJ1-2; the match to TRBD1 covers 12 bases. Unmatched junction bases numbered 4, after V lost 3 bases and J lost 8 bases. Germline-derived CDR1 and CDR2 are MNHEY and SMNVEV (reference sequence). This CDR3 contains 14 residues. The CDR3 DNA reads as TGTGCCAGCAGTTTTCGGGACAGGGGGCGAGGCTACACCTTC. Its protein is CASSFRDRGRGYTF.

This chain links TRBV5-1 with TRBJ2-3, with 13 bases aligning to TRBD2. Losses at the gene ends were 5 bases for V and 4 bases for J; bases not matched to a gene: 4. Per the germline V gene, CDR1 is SGHRS and CDR2 is YFSETQ. The CDR3 is made up of 15 amino acids. CDR3 in amino acids: CASRLAGGTPDTQYF. CDR3 nucleotides: TGCGCCAGCAGACTAGCGGGGGGGACCCCAGATACGCAGTATTTT.

J is TRBJ1-2 and V is TRBV24-1; weak D call: TRBD1 (6 bases). CDR3 size: 14 residues. CDR1 and CDR2 (germline): KGHDR, SFDVKD. With 7 bases removed from V and 4 bases from J, the gap between germline ends came to 15 bases. The CDR3 sequence: CATSQDRPTYGYTF. The CDR3 coding sequence is TGTGCCACCAGCCAGGACAGACCCACCTATGGCTACACCTTC.

This chain uses TRBV2 with TRBJ1-2; 9 nucleotides align to TRBD1. In germline, CDR1 is SNHLY, CDR2 FYNNEI. CDR3 size: 14 residues. The trim removed 6 bases at V and 4 bases at J, leaving 6 bases unmatched. The CDR3 bases are TGTGCCAGCAGGGGGACAGGGTCGGTCTATGGCTACACCTTC. This sequence encodes CASRGTGSVYGYTF.

CDR3 sequence (DNA): TGCGCCAGCAGCCGACTCGGACTAGCGGGAGAGCTGTTTACCTATGAGCAGTTCTTC. It is translated as CASSRLGLAGELFTYEQFF. The chain employs TRBV4-1 and TRBJ2-1; 13 bases agree with TRBD2. After removal of 4 bases from V and 8 bases from J, the junction contained 17 bases not matched to a gene. The CDR3 totals 19 residues. The V gene's germline CDR1 is MGHRA and CDR2 YSYEKL.